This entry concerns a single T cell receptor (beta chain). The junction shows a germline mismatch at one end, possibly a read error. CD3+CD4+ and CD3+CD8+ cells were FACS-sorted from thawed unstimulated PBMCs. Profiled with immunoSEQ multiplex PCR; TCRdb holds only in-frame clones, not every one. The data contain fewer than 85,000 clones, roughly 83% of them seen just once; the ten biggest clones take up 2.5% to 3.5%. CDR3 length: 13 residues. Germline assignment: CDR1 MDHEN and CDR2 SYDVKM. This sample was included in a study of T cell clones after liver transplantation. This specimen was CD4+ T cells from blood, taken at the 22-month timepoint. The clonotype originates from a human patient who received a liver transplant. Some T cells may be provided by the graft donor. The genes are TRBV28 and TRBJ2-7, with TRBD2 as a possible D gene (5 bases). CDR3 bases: TGTGCCAGCAGTTACGGCGGGTGGTACGGGCAGTACTTC. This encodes CASSYGGWYGQYF.